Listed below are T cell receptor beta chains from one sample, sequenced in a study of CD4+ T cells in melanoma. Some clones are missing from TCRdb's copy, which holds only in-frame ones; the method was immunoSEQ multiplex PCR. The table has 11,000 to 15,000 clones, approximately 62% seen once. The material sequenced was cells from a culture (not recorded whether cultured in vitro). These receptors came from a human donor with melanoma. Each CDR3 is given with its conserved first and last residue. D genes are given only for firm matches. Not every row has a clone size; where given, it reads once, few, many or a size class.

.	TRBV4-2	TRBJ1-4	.	TGTGCCAGCAGCCCTACTCTCCTAACTAATGAAAAACTGTTTTTT	CASSPTLLTNEKLFF
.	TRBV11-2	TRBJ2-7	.	TGTGCCAGCAGCAGTCACTTCGAGCAGTACTTC	CASSSHFEQYF
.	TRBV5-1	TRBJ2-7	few	TGCGCCAGCAGCTTGGCCTCACGTTCCTACGAGCAGTACTTC	CASSLASRSYEQYF
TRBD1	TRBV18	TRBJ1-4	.	TGTGCCAGCTCACCTTGGGACAGTTCCACCGCAACTAATGAAAAACTGTTTTTT	CASSPWDSSTATNEKLFF
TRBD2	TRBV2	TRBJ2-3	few	TGTGCCAGCAGTGAAATGCGGGGGGGGCCCGCTACGCAGTATTTT	CASSEMRGGPATQYF
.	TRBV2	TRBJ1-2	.	TGTGCCAGCAGTGATCGATCGGGGGCGCAAGGCTACACCTTC	CASSDRSGAQGYTF
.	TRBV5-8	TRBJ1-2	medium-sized	TGTGCCAGCAGTTTGACCGGGACGGACTATGGCTACACCTTC	CASSLTGTDYGYTF
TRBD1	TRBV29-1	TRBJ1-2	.	TGCAGCGTGGCAGGGACAGGGGGTATGGACTATGGCTACACCTTC	CSVAGTGGMDYGYTF
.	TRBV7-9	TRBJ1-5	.	TGTGCCAGCAGCTCGGGGGATGGCAATCAGCCCCAGCATTTT	CASSSGDGNQPQHF
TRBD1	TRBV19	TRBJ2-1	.	TGTGCCAGTAGTCTCGCAGGGGGAGTCTCCTACAATGAGCAGTTCTTC	CASSLAGGVSYNEQFF
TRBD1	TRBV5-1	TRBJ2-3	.	TGCGCCAGCAGCCGGGGACAGGTGGGCACAGATACGCAGTATTTT	CASSRGQVGTDTQYF
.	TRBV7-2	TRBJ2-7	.	TGTGCCAGCAGCTTAGGGGTGTACGAGCAGTACTTC	CASSLGVYEQYF
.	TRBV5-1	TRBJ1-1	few	TGCGCCAGCAGCTTGGTCTTCGGGGGGGGAACTGAAGCTTTCTTT	CASSLVFGGGTEAFF
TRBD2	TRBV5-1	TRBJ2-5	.	TGCGCCAGCAGCCGGGGGGGGGCGGCCGAAGAGACCCAGTACTTC	CASSRGGAAEETQYF
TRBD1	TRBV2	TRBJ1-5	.	TGTGCCAGCAGGGGCACAGGGGGGCTCATGGGTCAGCCCCAGCATTTT	CASRGTGGLMGQPQHF
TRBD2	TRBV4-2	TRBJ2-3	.	TGTGCCAGCAGCCAAGGCCAAGCGGGGGCAGATACGCAGTATTTT	CASSQGQAGADTQYF
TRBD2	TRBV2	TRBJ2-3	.	TGTGCCAGCAGTCCCATAAGCGGGGGGCTAGCAGATACGCAGTATTTT	CASSPISGGLADTQYF
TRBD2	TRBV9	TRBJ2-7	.	TGTGCCAGCAGCGTAGATGATCGTGCCCGGGGGGGCCGGGCCGAGCAGTACTTC	CASSVDDRARGGRAEQYF
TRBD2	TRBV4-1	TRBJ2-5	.	TGCGCCAGCAGCCAAGATGGCGGGGGGGCCGAGACCCAGTACTTC	CASSQDGGGAETQYF
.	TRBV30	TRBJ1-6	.	TGTGCCTGGAGTATCCAGACGCGTTCACCCCTCCACTTT	CAWSIQTRSPLHF
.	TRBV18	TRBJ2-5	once	TGTGCCAGCTCACCGCCGCAAGAGACCCAGTACTTC	CASSPPQETQYF
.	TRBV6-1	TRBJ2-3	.	TGTGCCATCAGTGAGCCTATCTCCATGGATAACTCAGATACGCAGTATTTT	CAISEPISMDNSDTQYF
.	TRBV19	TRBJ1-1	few	TGTGCCAGTAGCGAAACATGGGGGCGCGTAGCTTTCTTT	CASSETWGRVAFF
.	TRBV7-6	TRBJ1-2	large	TGTGCCAGCAGCCCGGAACTGACAGGTCTCGCTTCTGGCTACACCTTC	CASSPELTGLASGYTF
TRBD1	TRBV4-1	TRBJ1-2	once	TGCGCCAGCAGCCAAATAAGGGGGCAGGGGGACGGCTACACCTTC	CASSQIRGQGDGYTF
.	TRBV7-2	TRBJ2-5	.	TGTGCCAGCAGCTTGCAGTACGGGGCGGGGGAGACCCAGTACTTC	CASSLQYGAGETQYF
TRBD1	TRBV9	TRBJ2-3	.	TGTGCCAGCAGCCCCAGAACAGGGGTCAGCACAGATACGCAGTATTTT	CASSPRTGVSTDTQYF
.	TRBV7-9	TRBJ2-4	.	TGTGCCAGCAGCTTAGAGGGTGGTGCCCTGCGGTTC	CASSLEGGALRF
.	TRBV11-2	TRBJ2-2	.	TGTGCCAGCAGCTTAGAAAGGGGCAGGCCTATCGGGGAGCTGTTTTTT	CASSLERGRPIGELFF
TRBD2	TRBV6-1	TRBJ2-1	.	TGTGCCAGCAGTGCTAGACTAGCGGGGGGGTGGGATGAGCAGTTCTTC	CASSARLAGGWDEQFF
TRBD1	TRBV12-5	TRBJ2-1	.	TGTGCTAGTGGTAGCGGGACAGGGGCGCCCAATGAGCAGTTCTTC	CASGSGTGAPNEQFF
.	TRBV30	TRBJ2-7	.	TGTGCCTGGAAAGAGGTGAATACAGGACGAGGCGAGCAGTACTTC	CAWKEVNTGRGEQYF
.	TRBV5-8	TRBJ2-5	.	TGTGCCAGCATTAAGTCCTGGGGGCAAGAGACCCAGTACTTC	CASIKSWGQETQYF
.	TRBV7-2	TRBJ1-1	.	TGTGCCAGCAGCCCTCCTGTATTACTGGAGGCTGAAGCTTTCTTT	CASSPPVLLEAEAFF
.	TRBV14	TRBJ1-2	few	TGTGCCAGCAGCCAAGAGAGTAGGGGAAGGGACTACACCTTC	CASSQESRGRDYTF
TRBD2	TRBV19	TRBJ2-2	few	TGTGCCAGTAGTATCTCCAGCGGGGGTGCCGGGGAGCTGTTTTTT	CASSISSGGAGELFF
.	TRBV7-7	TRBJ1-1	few	TGTGCCAGCAGCTCCCAGGTGAACACTGAAGCTTTCTTT	CASSSQVNTEAFF
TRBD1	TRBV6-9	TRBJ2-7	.	TGTGCCACCCCCACACCTGGACAGGGGAGTAGCTACGAGCAGTACTTC	CATPTPGQGSSYEQYF
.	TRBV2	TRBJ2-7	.	TGTGCCAGCAGTGCGTTCGAGCAGTACTTC	CASSAFEQYF
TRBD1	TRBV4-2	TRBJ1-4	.	TGTGCCAGCAGCCAAGATGGGACAGGGGCGGGTGAAAAACTGTTTTTT	CASSQDGTGAGEKLFF
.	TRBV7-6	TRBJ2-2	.	TGTGCCAGCAGCTGGGGACAGAACACCGGGGAGCTGTTTTTT	CASSWGQNTGELFF
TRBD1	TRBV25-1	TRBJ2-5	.	TGTGCCAGCAGTGCTGACAGGGGGCGCGGGGAGACCCAGTACTTC	CASSADRGRGETQYF
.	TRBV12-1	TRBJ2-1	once	TGTGCCAGCAGCTTTAGGACACGCCAGGATGAGCAGTTCTTC	CASSFRTRQDEQFF
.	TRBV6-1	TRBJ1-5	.	TGTGCCAGCAGTTATCTGGGGAATCAGCCCCAGCATTTT	CASSYLGNQPQHF
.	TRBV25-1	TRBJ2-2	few	TGTGCCAGCAGCTGGCAGGGCAACACCGGGGAGCTGTTTTTT	CASSWQGNTGELFF
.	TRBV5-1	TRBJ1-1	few	TGCGCCAGCAGCTGGGGATTCCTGCAGAGGGACACTGAAGCTTTCTTT	CASSWGFLQRDTEAFF
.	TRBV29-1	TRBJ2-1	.	TGCAGCGTCGAACCCGGGACCCCACTCGGTGAGCAGTTCTTC	CSVEPGTPLGEQFF
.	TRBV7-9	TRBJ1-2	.	TGTGCCAGCAGCCCTGGGTCACTTGGGGTTGGCTACACCTTC	CASSPGSLGVGYTF
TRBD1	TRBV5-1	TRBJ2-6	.	TGCGCCAGCAGCCAGACAGGGGCTGGGGCCAACGTCCTGACTTTC	CASSQTGAGANVLTF
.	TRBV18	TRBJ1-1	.	TGTGCCAGCTCACCAAGCCGGTCCACTGAAGCTTTCTTT	CASSPSRSTEAFF
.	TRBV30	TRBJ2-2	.	TGTGCCTGGCGGTCGTTCGGGAAGAACACCGGGGAGCTGTTTTTT	CAWRSFGKNTGELFF
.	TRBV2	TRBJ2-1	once	TGTGCCAGCAGTGTCCTAGAATCCCGTCGTAGTGAGCAGTTCTTC	CASSVLESRRSEQFF
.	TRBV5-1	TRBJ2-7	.	TGCGCCAGCAGAAACTCAATCGACAGCGGTCTCTACGAGCAGTACTTC	CASRNSIDSGLYEQYF
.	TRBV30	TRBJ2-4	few	TGTGCCTGGAGTACGTTTCCAGTCTCCAAAAACATTCAGTACTTC	CAWSTFPVSKNIQYF